One sample yielded the 21 T cell receptor beta chains listed below, sequenced in a study of metastatic and nonmetastatic thyroid tumors. Not a single patient had been given any form of treatment at any point before undergoing thyroid surgery. TCRdb re-clonotyped the PCR reads via MiXCR. The data contain some 15,000 clones, 3.7% of them singletons. Sample: tumor tissue. These receptors came from a female donor with papillary thyroid cancer or a benign thyroid nodule (not recorded which). Some clones in this sample may be carry-over from other donors' samples.

The chain has TRBV20-1 and TRBJ1-1; D unresolved. Germline lookup yields CDR1 DFQATT and CDR2 SNEGSKA (reference sequence). The V end lost 0 bases, the J end lost 1 base, and 15 bases lay between the germline ends. CDR3 length: 16 amino acids. The CDR3: CSARDAENAPNTEAFF. Here the CDR3 DNA reads TGCAGTGCTAGAGATGCGGAGAATGCCCCGAACACTGAAGCTTTCTTT.

The rearrangement uses TRBV7-2 and TRBJ2-7; D unresolved. V was clipped by 2 bases and J by 3 bases, with 8 bases between them. Looked up from germline, CDR1 is SGHTA and CDR2 is FQGNSA. The CDR3 is 13 amino acids. The CDR3 sequence: CASSLSRDYEQYF. The CDR3 coding sequence is TGTGCCAGCAGCTTAAGTAGGGACTACGAGCAGTACTTC.

The rearrangement uses TRBV11-2 and TRBJ1-2; 7 positions match TRBD1. After removal of 5 bases from V and 8 bases from J, the junction contained 8 bases not matched to a gene. Germline V gene lookup returns CDR1 SGHAT and CDR2 FQNNGV. The CDR3 loop spans 13 amino acids. In nucleotides, the CDR3 is TGTGCCAGCAGCGCAGACAGGGCTGGGGGCTACACCTTC. It specifies CASSADRAGGYTF.

The CDR3 nucleotides read TGTGCCAGCAGCTTAGATAGCAATCAGCCCCAGCATTTT. It specifies CASSLDSNQPQHF. The chain links TRBV11-3 to TRBJ1-5; D unresolved. The length of the CDR3 is 13 residues. Germline V gene sequence: CDR1 SGHNT, CDR2 YENEEA. The V end was cut by 0 bases, the J end by 0 bases, with 0 bases between.

A few counts support this clone. This sequence joins TRBV6-1 and TRBJ2-1, with 10 bases identical to TRBD2. CDR1 is MNHNS, CDR2 SASEGT, per germline. With V trimmed by 6 bases and J by 2 bases, 4 bases remained unmatched. The CDR3 is 15 residues long. The CDR3 sequence is CASSSGRAAYNEQFF. The CDR3 nucleotides are TGTGCCAGCAGCAGCGGGAGGGCCGCCTACAATGAGCAGTTCTTC.

The gene calls are TRBV28 and TRBJ1-2, with D uncertain. The germline CDR1 and CDR2 sequences are MDHEN and SYDVKM. This CDR3 comprises 16 residues. Trimming stripped 4 bases from V and 4 bases from J, with 19 bases between. In DNA, the CDR3 is TGTGCCAGCAGTTCCCCGGAGGTGAGCCGCCGCTATGGCTACACCTTC. Its protein is CASSSPEVSRRYGYTF.

V is TRBV7-9 and J is TRBJ2-6; D uncertain. In germline, CDR1 is SEHNR, CDR2 FQNEAQ (reference sequence). Trimming left V 5 bases short and J 1 base short, with 3 bases between. The CDR3 is 13 residues long. The CDR3 bases are TGTGCCAGCAGCGAGTCTGGGGCCAACGTCCTGACTTTC. Translated: CASSESGANVLTF.

The chain links TRBV30 to TRBJ2-1; 7 bases line up with TRBD2. There are 15 residues in the CDR3. J gave up 0 bases and V 4 bases, and 6 bases lay outside the gene matches. Germline-derived CDR1 and CDR2 are GTSNPN and SVGIG (reference sequence). As DNA, the CDR3 is TGTGCCTGGACGAGGGGCGGGAGCTCCTACAATGAGCAGTTCTTC. Amino acids: CAWTRGGSSYNEQFF.

CDR3 residues: CASSDRTGINYGYTF. In DNA form, the CDR3 reads TGTGCCAGCAGTGATCGGACAGGGATTAACTATGGCTACACCTTC. V is TRBV6-1 and J is TRBJ1-2, with TRBD1 matching 8 bases. This CDR3 has 15 amino acids. With V trimmed by 3 bases and J by 1 base, 4 bases remained unmatched. Germline V gene data show CDR1 as MNHNS and CDR2 as SASEGT.

The chain is built from TRBV30 and TRBJ2-7; 7 nucleotides agree with TRBD2. This CDR3 is 15 amino acids long. Germline V lookup: CDR1 GTSNPN, CDR2 SVGIG (reference sequence). V shed 2 bases, J shed 2 bases, and the junction held 9 bases outside the gene matches. The CDR3 DNA sequence: TGTGCCTGGAGTCGGACGGGGGGACGGGCCTACGAGCAGTACTTC. Amino acid sequence: CAWSRTGGRAYEQYF.

This clone was seen more than once but under ten times. This rearrangement joins TRBV12-3 or TRBV12-4 to TRBJ2-7; D may be TRBD1 (6 bases). V lost 3 bases and J 7 bases, leaving 16 bases between the germline ends. The CDR3 is made up of 14 amino acids. The CDR3 loop reads CASSLWLGATEQYF. CDR3 nucleotides: TGTGCCAGCAGTTTGTGGCTGGGGGCTACAGAGCAGTACTTC.

This chain uses TRBV7-8 with TRBJ2-7; D possibly corresponds to TRBD1 (8 bases). Trimming stripped 2 bases from V and 5 bases from J, with 19 bases between. The CDR3 extends over 16 amino acids. CDR1 is SGHVS, CDR2 FQNEAQ, per germline. Written as DNA, the CDR3 is TGTGCCAGCAGCTTATCTCTTCGGACAGGGAGGGACGAGCAGTACTTC. It specifies CASSLSLRTGRDEQYF. Drawing the rest from reference TRBV7-8 and TRBJ2-7, the complete variable domain is GAGVSQSPRYKVAKRGQDVALRCDPISGHVSLFWYQQALGQGPEFLTYFQNEAQLDKSGLPSDRFFAERPEGSVSTLKIQRTQQEDSAVYLCASSLSLRTGRDEQYFGPGTRLTVT.

The chain is built from TRBV20-1 and TRBJ1-5; no clear D gene. The CDR3 runs 15 residues. CDR1 DFQATT and CDR2 SNEGSKA come from the germline V gene (reference sequence). Trimming shortened V by 2 bases and J by 1 base, and 12 bases separated the two germline ends. The CDR3 bases are TGCAGTGCTAGATACGGGATCGACAGCAATCAGCCCCAGCATTTT. This gives the protein CSARYGIDSNQPQHF.

This chain uses TRBV28 with TRBJ1-2; 7 nucleotides agree with TRBD1. CDR1 MDHEN and CDR2 SYDVKM come from the germline V gene. The CDR3 has 14 amino acids. V lost 6 bases to trimming and J lost 7 bases; unmatched junction nucleotides: 11. Written as DNA, the CDR3 is TGTGCCAGCAGACTTCAGGGGGATGAGGGTGGCTACACCTTC. The encoded protein is CASRLQGDEGGYTF.

The CDR3 reads CSARDPGGFRTDTQYF. The CDR3 coding sequence is TGCAGTGCTAGAGATCCCGGGGGATTTCGCACAGATACGCAGTATTTT. The chain has TRBV20-1 and TRBJ2-3, with a weak D call TRBD2 (6 bases). There are 16 residues in the CDR3. Germline loops: CDR1 DFQATT, CDR2 SNEGSKA (reference sequence). V dropped 0 bases and J dropped 1 base, with 14 bases sitting between them.

The chain uses TRBV29-1 and TRBJ1-1, with unresolved D. Per germline, CDR1 SQVTM and CDR2 ANQGSEA. The CDR3 is 11 residues long. The V gene lost 3 bases and the J gene lost 2 bases, with 4 bases spanning the gap. CDR3 DNA: TGCAGCGTTGACAGAAACACTGAAGCTTTCTTT. Translation gives CSVDRNTEAFF.

This clone was counted only a few times. V gene TRBV4-1 combines with J gene TRBJ1-1, with a tentative D call TRBD1 (5 bases). Between the trimmed V and J ends, which lost 0 bases and 3 bases, there was a span of 14 bases. Germline lookup yields CDR1 MGHRA and CDR2 YSYEKL. The CDR3 is 16 residues long. Written as DNA, the CDR3 is TGCGCCAGCAGCCAAGATACTAGGGGTCCTTACACTGAAGCTTTCTTT. Translating gives CASSQDTRGPYTEAFF.

This clone came up a few times. This chain uses TRBV28 with TRBJ1-2, with 10 bases aligning to TRBD1. The V segment lost 6 bases and the J segment 8 bases; nucleotides outside the gene matches: 18. This CDR3 region has 17 residues. Germline loops: CDR1 MDHEN, CDR2 SYDVKM. CDR3 coding DNA: TGTGCCAGCAGCCCAACGACCTGGACAGGGGGGATGAGGGGCTACACCTTC. Its protein product is CASSPTTWTGGMRGYTF.

The CDR3 spells CASSLVSFEGSEGQYF. CDR3 DNA sequence: TGTGCCAGCAGCTTAGTCAGTTTTGAGGGTTCTGAAGGGCAGTACTTC. V and J are TRBV7-9 and TRBJ2-7; a possible D gene is TRBD2 (5 bases). V shed 1 base and J shed 9 bases, with 22 bases lying between them. Per germline, CDR1 SEHNR and CDR2 FQNEAQ (reference sequence). CDR3 size: 16 residues.

This clone turned up a few times. The gene calls are TRBV6-2 or TRBV6-3 and TRBJ2-3; TRBD2 agrees at 8 bases. The CDR3 is 17 residues long. Germline V gives CDR1 MNHEY, CDR2 SVGEGT. V dropped 2 bases and J dropped 1; count of bases not matched to a gene: 8. CDR3 region: CASSYAGGSVGTDTQYF. DNA for the CDR3: TGTGCCAGCAGTTACGCGGGGGGTTCGGTGGGCACAGATACGCAGTATTTT.

This clone has just a few counts. The chain recombines TRBV7-8 with TRBJ1-1, with a possible D match to TRBD1 (5 bases). The CDR3 extends over 15 amino acids. Per the germline V gene, CDR1 is SGHVS and CDR2 is FQNEAQ. V dropped 2 bases and J dropped 1 base, with 11 bases sitting between them. The DNA for the CDR3 is TGTGCCAGCAGCTTATCGTGGGGGTCGAACACTGAAGCTTTCTTT. Its translation: CASSLSWGSNTEAFF.